A single TCR beta chain is shown here with its context. Its target is unknown. This CDR3 has 15 amino acids. Germline V gene data show CDR1 as PRHDT and CDR2 as FYEKMQ (reference sequence). The data belong to a study of CXCR3-negative and CXCR3-positive naive CD8 T cells. Study outcomes and limitations: A higher hydrophobicity marked the TRB CDR3s of CXCR3-positive naive cells versus CXCR3-negative naive cells.

Researchers prepared the TRB cDNA libraries using 5' RACE with UMI labels. TCRdb reprocessed the 5' RACE reads and stores each CDR3 protein as one record, lacking DNA. In total, the table holds tens of thousands of distinct CDR3 sequences. The specimen sequenced was naive CXCR3- CD8+ T cells from blood. Sample subset: CD45RO-CCR7+CD27+CD95- naive CD8+ T cells lacking CXCR3 (TNR3-). The source of this sequence is a human donor in good health. Some clones in this sample may be carry-over from other donors' samples. V and J are TRBV13 and TRBJ2-7; TCRdb designates TRBD1, a call that cannot be tested without DNA. The CDR3 sequence is CASSLAGQGSDEQYF.